The 10 T cell receptor beta chains below all came from one sample that was sequenced in a study of T cells in Graves' hyperthyroidism and ophthalmopathy. Researchers took RNA transcripts and amplified the TCR beta CDR3 regions from them. RT-PCR in the first round (using the HTBI primer set) targeted the TCR CDR3. MiXCR was run by TCRdb on the multiplex PCR reads, yielding one entry per CDR3 protein. The data contain around 400,000 distinct CDR3 sequences, just under 25% of them seen just once; the ten biggest clones take up around 70%. Sequenced sample: blood. These receptors were taken from a man aged 50-60 years with Graves' hyperthyroidism.

V is TRBV6-2 or TRBV6-3 and J is TRBJ2-3, with D unresolved. V was shortened by 5 bases and J by 0 bases, with 12 bases between the two germline ends. The CDR3 has 15 amino acids. Looked up from germline, CDR1 is MNHEY and CDR2 is SVGEGT. This CDR3 reads CASSRARRSTDTQYF. The CDR3 DNA sequence: TGTGCCAGCAGTCGCGCTAGGCGCAGCACAGATACGCAGTATTTT.

The rearrangement links TRBV6-1 to TRBJ2-5; 8 bases match TRBD1. The CDR3 is 14 amino acids. The germline gives CDR1 MNHNS, CDR2 SASEGT. V lost 7 bases and J lost 4; bases outside the gene matches: 8. For the CDR3, the DNA is TGTGCCAGCAACCGGGGCAGGGGGCGAGAGACCCAGTACTTC. Amino acid sequence: CASNRGRGRETQYF.

Many counts were recorded for this clonotype. This sequence joins TRBV27 and TRBJ1-1; no clear D gene. With 5 bases removed from V and 1 base from J, the gap between germline ends came to 11 bases. From germline, CDR1 is MNHEY and CDR2 SMNVEV (reference sequence). CDR3 length equals 14 residues. The CDR3 nucleotides read TGTGCCAGCAGTCAAACCCCACAGAACACTGAAGCTTTCTTT. It is translated as CASSQTPQNTEAFF.

This clonotype showed up just a few times. J is TRBJ1-1 and V is TRBV19; 10 bases line up with TRBD1. The CDR3 contains 15 residues. Germline CDR1 is LNHDA and CDR2 is SQIVND (reference sequence). V trimming: 5 bases; J trimming: 11 bases; junction bases outside the gene matches: 14. CDR3 sequence: CASSLPRDRGDSAFF. DNA for the CDR3: TGTGCCAGTAGTCTCCCCCGGGACAGGGGCGACTCGGCTTTCTTT.

This clonotype was seen at least ten times. V is TRBV2 and J is TRBJ2-7; D call uncertain. The CDR3 runs to 15 residues. From germline, CDR1 is SNHLY and CDR2 FYNNEI. Trimming removed 0 bases from V and 0 bases from J, with 9 bases in between. The CDR3 nucleotides read TGTGCCAGCAGTGAAGCGGGGTGGAGCTCCTACGAGCAGTACTTC. Amino acids: CASSEAGWSSYEQYF.

This clonotype turned up a few times. V usage is TRBV10-3 and J usage is TRBJ2-1; 11 bases agree with TRBD2. The CDR3 contains 15 residues. Germline assignment: CDR1 ENHRY and CDR2 SYGVKD. J was trimmed by 5 bases and V by 2 bases; bases with no gene match: 2. CDR3 amino acids: CAISEGTSGDNEQFF. Here the CDR3 DNA reads TGTGCCATCAGTGAGGGGACTAGCGGAGACAATGAGCAGTTCTTC.

This clonotype has at least ten counts. V gene TRBV6-1 combines with J gene TRBJ2-1; 9 bases map to TRBD1. This CDR3 has 15 amino acids. Unmatched junction bases numbered 6, after V lost 6 bases and J lost 3 bases. Per the germline V gene, CDR1 is MNHNS and CDR2 is SASEGT. Written as DNA, the CDR3 is TGTGCCAGCAGCGCCGGGACAGGGCACTACAATGAGCAGTTCTTC. This translates into CASSAGTGHYNEQFF.

This clonotype was observed a handful of times. The chain is built from TRBV5-1 and TRBJ1-2, with 7 bases matching TRBD1. V lost 3 bases to trimming and J lost 6 bases; unmatched junction nucleotides: 8. This CDR3 is 14 amino acids long. Germline V CDR1 and CDR2: SGHRS, YFSETQ. The CDR3 sequence is CASSSGGTENGYTF. In DNA, the CDR3 is TGCGCCAGCAGCTCAGGGGGGACAGAAAATGGCTACACCTTC.

The sample holds many counts of this clonotype. Mismatch with germline at one junction end may stem from a read error. The chain is built from TRBV6-1 and TRBJ1-1; D is possibly TRBD1 (5 bases). The length of the CDR3 is 13 residues. Germline CDR1 MNHNS, CDR2 SASEGT. DNA for the CDR3: TGTGCCAGCAGCGAAGCCCAGGGTACTGAAGCTTTCTTT. Encoded protein: CASSEAQGTEAFF.

This chain connects TRBV19 to TRBJ1-5; maybe TRBD1 (5 bases). This CDR3 contains 13 residues. The V end was cut by 4 bases, the J end by 3 bases, with 7 bases between. CDR1 and CDR2 from the germline V gene are LNHDA and SQIVND (reference sequence). In DNA form, the CDR3 reads TGTGCCAGTAGTAGCAGGGCCAATCAGCCCCAGCATTTT. Translation: CASSSRANQPQHF.